A single sample gave rise to the 20 T cell receptor beta chains below, sequenced in a study of blood T cell repertoires in COVID-19. TCRdb's table, derived via immunoSEQ multiplex PCR, lists solely in-frame clones and lacks some. The sample yields 85,000 to 120,000 clones, around 73% seen once. Sequenced: peripheral blood. All receptors derive from a man aged 55 to 70 with active or convalescent COVID-19.

In this sample, this clone turned up once. The chain is built from TRBV19 and TRBJ2-2, with D perhaps matching TRBD1 (6 bases). Germline lookup yields CDR1 LNHDA and CDR2 SQIVND (reference sequence). With 8 bases removed from V and 5 bases from J, the gap between germline ends came to 18 bases. This CDR3 comprises 15 residues. Written as DNA, the CDR3 is TGTGCCAGTCGAACGGCCAGGGGTCGGACCGGGGAGCTGTTTTTT. This codes for CASRTARGRTGELFF.

The CDR3 DNA reads as TGCGCCAGCAGCCAAGATTCTAGCTTATCCTACAATGAGCAGTTCTTC. It specifies CASSQDSSLSYNEQFF. The chain links TRBV4-1 to TRBJ2-1, with a possible D match to TRBD2 (5 bases). The CDR3 sequence is 16 residues long. Germline V CDR1 and CDR2: MGHRA, YSYEKL. V was clipped by 0 bases and J by 1 base, with 10 bases between them.

The V and J genes are TRBV6-1 and TRBJ2-1; 9 nucleotides align to TRBD2. The germline V gene encodes CDR1 MNHNS and CDR2 SASEGT. V shed 2 bases and J 13 bases; nucleotides not matched to a gene: 12. The CDR3 is made up of 15 amino acids. The CDR3 here is CASSESGSGRIKQFF. CDR3 sequence (DNA): TGTGCCAGCAGTGAATCGGGTAGCGGGAGAATTAAACAGTTCTTC.

This clone was detected only a few times. V gene TRBV7-9 combines with J gene TRBJ2-3, with D perhaps matching TRBD2 (5 bases). V was pared by 5 bases and J by 1 base, with 13 bases between. Germline loops: CDR1 SEHNR, CDR2 FQNEAQ (reference sequence). The CDR3 contains 15 residues. CDR3: CASSPKRKRTDTQYF. In nucleotides, the CDR3 is TGTGCCAGCAGCCCTAAGCGGAAACGCACAGATACGCAGTATTTT. Based on the CDR3 plus reference TRBV7-9 and TRBJ2-3, the full variable domain is DTGVSQNPRHKITKRGQNVTFRCDPISEHNRLYWYRQTLGQGPEFLTYFQNEAQLEKSRLLSDRFSAERPKGSFSTLEIQRTEQGDSAMYLCASSPKRKRTDTQYFGPGTRLTVL.

The rearrangement joins TRBV28 to TRBJ2-7; 9 bases are a match to TRBD2. Germline CDR1 reads MDHEN; CDR2 reads SYDVKM. With V trimmed by 7 bases and J by 0 bases, 1 base remained unmatched. This CDR3 is 13 amino acids long. CDR3 bases: TGTGCCAGCAAGCGGGAGGCCTCCTACGAGCAGTACTTC. Protein sequence: CASKREASYEQYF.

The chain links TRBV28 to TRBJ1-4, with D unclear. CDR3 length: 16 residues. Germline CDR1 and CDR2: MDHEN and SYDVKM. Between the trimmed V and J ends, which lost 5 bases and 0 bases, there was a span of 13 bases. This chain's CDR3 is CASSQGGQATNEKLFF. The CDR3, as DNA: TGTGCCAGCAGTCAAGGCGGGCAGGCAACTAATGAAAAACTGTTTTTT.

The chain uses TRBV4-2 and TRBJ2-3; TRBD2 matches at 9 bases. From germline, CDR1 is LGHNA and CDR2 YNFKEQ. This CDR3 region has 15 residues. The V segment lost 4 bases and the J segment 0 bases; nucleotides outside the gene matches: 2. CDR3 in amino acids: CASSLAGASTDTQYF. Written as DNA, the CDR3 is TGTGCCAGCAGCCTAGCGGGAGCTAGCACAGATACGCAGTATTTT.

The chain carries TRBV27 and TRBJ1-2, with 12 nucleotides matching TRBD1. With V trimmed by 3 bases and J by 3 bases, 5 bases remained unmatched. CDR1 is MNHEY, CDR2 SMNVEV, per germline (reference sequence). CDR3 length: 16 residues. Here the CDR3 DNA reads TGTGCCAGCAGTTTGATAGGGACAGGGGGCTACTATGGCTACACCTTC. Translated, it gives CASSLIGTGGYYGYTF.

J is TRBJ1-1 and V is TRBV7-9; D is uncertain. Germline-derived CDR1 and CDR2 are SEHNR and FQNEAQ (reference sequence). The CDR3 length is 13 residues. The V gene lost 5 bases and the J gene lost 5 bases, with 12 bases spanning the gap. The CDR3 bases are TGTGCCAGCAGCCCAGATTGGTTGACTGAAGCTTTCTTT. Its translation is CASSPDWLTEAFF.

The rearrangement links TRBV7-8 to TRBJ2-7; 7 nucleotides align to TRBD2. Trimming cost V 1 base and J 4 bases; bases outside gene matches: 10. The CDR3 consists of 16 residues. The germline gives CDR1 SGHVS, CDR2 FQNEAQ. For the CDR3, the DNA is TGTGCCAGCAGCTTAGACCCATCTGGCGGGGGTTACGAGCAGTACGTC. Its protein product is CASSLDPSGGGYEQYV.

This sequence joins TRBV5-1 and TRBJ2-3, with unresolved D. V was trimmed by 0 bases and J by 0 bases, leaving 17 bases between them. The CDR3 is 18 residues long. CDR1 and CDR2 (germline): SGHRS, YFSETQ. Here the CDR3 DNA reads TGCGCCAGCAGCTTGGGAGGCGCGAGCACTTATAGCACAGATACGCAGTATTTT. Its translation: CASSLGGASTYSTDTQYF.

The CDR3 bases are TGCGCCAGCAGCCCGGGGGGTCCCGAGACCCAGTACTTC. Translating gives CASSPGGPETQYF. The chain carries TRBV5-1 and TRBJ2-5, with 7 bases fitting TRBD2. Germline V lookup: CDR1 SGHRS, CDR2 YFSETQ. Losses at the gene ends were 4 bases for V and 5 bases for J; bases not matched to a gene: 5. This CDR3 comprises 13 residues.

This chain uses TRBV6-2 or TRBV6-3 with TRBJ2-1; 7 bases are shared with TRBD2. Germline V gives CDR1 MNHEY, CDR2 SVGEGT. CDR3 length: 16 residues. V trimming: 0 bases; J trimming: 3 bases; junction bases outside the gene matches: 5. The CDR3 coding sequence is TGTGCCAGCAGTTACTCGGGGGGAGGGTACTACAATGAGCAGTTCTTC. Its protein is CASSYSGGGYYNEQFF.

The chain links TRBV5-1 to TRBJ2-5; TRBD1 is a possible D gene (5 bases). CDR3 length: 14 residues. Trimming took off 4 bases at V and 9 bases at J, with 19 bases between the two ends. The germline gives CDR1 SGHRS, CDR2 YFSETQ. CDR3 region: CASSQDSNKVAQYF. The CDR3 DNA sequence: TGCGCCAGCAGCCAAGACAGTAACAAAGTGGCCCAGTACTTC.

The chain recombines TRBV5-1 with TRBJ2-3; 9 positions match TRBD2. CDR1 SGHRS and CDR2 YFSETQ come from the germline V gene. After removal of 2 bases from V and 4 bases from J, the junction contained 26 bases not matched to a gene. This CDR3 spans 22 amino acids. The CDR3 bases are TGCGCCAGCAGCTTAGGGCGGGAGGGCCATGCTAGCAGCTCGTATTTACCAGATACGCAGTATTTT. As protein: CASSLGREGHASSSYLPDTQYF.

This chain uses TRBV3-1 (or the pseudogene TRBV3-2) with TRBJ1-1; TRBD1 matches 8 bases. The CDR3 consists of 13 residues. Germline V gene sequence: CDR1 LGHDT, CDR2 YNNKEL (reference sequence). Germline trimming cut 3 bases from V and 9 bases from J; bases unmatched to any gene: 6. The CDR3 DNA sequence: TGTGCCAGCAGCCAGGGGAGACAGGGGAAAGCTTTCTTT. Translation gives CASSQGRQGKAFF.

The V call is TRBV19, the J call TRBJ2-2; 10 nucleotides match TRBD2. V was pared by 3 bases and J by 5 bases, with 6 bases of the junction left unmatched. CDR1 and CDR2 (germline): LNHDA, SQIVND (reference sequence). The CDR3 totals 16 residues. CDR3 protein: CASSIGAGLATGELFF. CDR3 in DNA: TGTGCCAGTAGTATTGGAGCGGGACTAGCGACCGGGGAGCTGTTTTTT.

V and J are TRBV18 and TRBJ2-1, with a weak D call TRBD2 (8 bases). Germline lookup yields CDR1 KGHSH and CDR2 LQKENI. The CDR3 sequence is 21 residues long. Trimming took off 4 bases at V and 5 bases at J, with 33 bases between the two ends. The CDR3 bases are TGTGCCAGCTCACGGACAGGCTCCGGGACTAGTTCCCCACAACGTCACAATGAGCAGTTCTTC. Translation gives CASSRTGSGTSSPQRHNEQFF.

This chain links TRBV4-1 with TRBJ1-2; TRBD1 matches 8 bases. The CDR3 is 15 residues long. Germline V lookup: CDR1 MGHRA, CDR2 YSYEKL. Trimming at V came to 1 base and at J to 4 bases, leaving 5 bases not matched to a gene. The CDR3 loop reads CASSQGWTGSYGYTF. Here the CDR3 DNA reads TGCGCCAGCAGCCAAGGGTGGACAGGGAGCTATGGCTACACCTTC.

V usage is TRBV29-1 and J usage is TRBJ2-3; 8 nucleotides align to TRBD2. Per germline, CDR1 SQVTM and CDR2 ANQGSEA. The CDR3 contains 14 residues. The DNA of the CDR3 is TGCAGTCAATCAAGCGGGAGTGGGACAGATACGCAGTATTTT. Protein: CSQSSGSGTDTQYF.